Following are 6 T cell receptor beta chains from one sample sequenced in a study of cytomegalovirus exposure and HLA in healthy donors. PCR employed 60 Vbeta and 13 Jbeta primers. The protocol was immunoSEQ multiplex PCR, while the TCRdb copy is restricted to in-frame clones and leaves out a portion. Counted here are 310,000 or so clones, approximately 90% occurring once; the ten biggest clones make up about 2%. The source material was PBMCs. All receptors come from a young woman in good health and CMV-seronegative.

This clone appeared once. The CDR3 loop is CASSPEGPLGTEAFF. The CDR3 DNA is TGCGCCAGCAGCCCGGAGGGGCCTTTAGGTACTGAAGCTTTCTTT. The gene calls are TRBV5-1 and TRBJ1-1, with D tentatively TRBD1 (5 bases). Trimming took off 4 bases at V and 5 bases at J, with 18 bases between the two ends. The length of the CDR3 is 15 residues. Germline V gives CDR1 SGHRS, CDR2 YFSETQ.

V usage is TRBV11-2 and J usage is TRBJ1-1; TRBD1 might be the D (6 bases). The CDR3 covers 14 residues. Germline lookup yields CDR1 SGHAT and CDR2 FQNNGV. Trimming left V 11 bases short and J 0 bases short, with 16 bases between. CDR3 sequence (DNA): TGTGCCGAAAAAACAGGGCCCTTGAACACTGAAGCTTTCTTT. This sequence encodes CAEKTGPLNTEAFF.

The J gene is TRBJ1-3, the V gene TRBV11-2; D gene unclear. The CDR3 consists of 14 residues. CDR1 is SGHAT and CDR2 is FQNNGV in the germline V gene. V lost 5 bases and J 1 base, leaving 9 bases between the germline ends. The CDR3 DNA reads TGTGCCAGCAGCCCGGTCGGGTCTGGAAACACCATATATTTT. It encodes CASSPVGSGNTIYF.

The chain employs TRBV2 and TRBJ1-5; a possible D gene is TRBD1 (6 bases). CDR1 is SNHLY and CDR2 is FYNNEI in the germline V gene. The CDR3 runs to 15 residues. Trimming pared 4 bases from V and 7 bases from J, leaving 17 bases between. The CDR3 reads CASSANRVSEQPQHF. CDR3 in DNA: TGTGCCAGCAGTGCTAACAGGGTTTCCGAACAGCCCCAGCATTTT.

The J gene is TRBJ2-7, the V gene TRBV29-1; D perhaps matches TRBD1 (5 bases). The V end was cut by 1 base, the J end by 2 bases, with 18 bases between. The CDR3 has 16 amino acids. CDR1 and CDR2 (germline): SQVTM, ANQGSEA. In nucleotides, the CDR3 is TGCAGCGTTGAAGCCTACGACGGCCGGACAACCTACGAGCAGTACTTC. Translated, it gives CSVEAYDGRTTYEQYF.

This chain links TRBV2 with TRBJ1-5; 12 nucleotides line up with TRBD1. Looked up from germline, CDR1 is SNHLY and CDR2 is FYNNEI. J lost 6 bases, V lost 6 bases, and 9 bases had no gene match. The CDR3 totals 16 residues. The DNA of the CDR3 is TGTGCCAGCAGCTTCCGGGACAGGGGGCTGGGTCAGCCCCAGCATTTT. It encodes CASSFRDRGLGQPQHF. Variable domain in full (rest from reference TRBV2 and TRBJ1-5): EPEVTQTPSHQVTQMGQEVILRCVPISNHLYFYWYRQILGQKVEFLVSFYNNEISEKSEIFDDQFSVERPDGSNFTLKIRSTKLEDSAMYFCASSFRDRGLGQPQHFGDGTRLSIL.